What follows is one TCR beta chain and its context. The source of the sample is a study of early T cells in non-severe SARS-CoV-2 infection. The CDR3 has 15 residues. V was pared by 8 bases and J by 2 bases, with 13 bases between. From germline, CDR1 is MNHNS and CDR2 SASEGT. MiXCR, applied by TCRdb to the 5' RACE reads, yields one record per CDR3 protein. The sample records about 89,000 distinct CDR3 sequences, about 15% being singletons. The sequence was collected from an adult who was a healthcare worker with PCR-confirmed SARS-CoV-2 infection or an uninfected control (not recorded which). V gene TRBV6-1 combines with J gene TRBJ2-6; D call uncertain. The material sequenced was whole blood. Written as DNA, the CDR3 is TGTGCCAGCGTTCTGTTTGGGGCTGGGGCCAACGTCCTGACTTTC. Amino acids: CASVLFGAGANVLTF.